This TCR beta chain was recovered during a study of shared clonotypes between healthy human individuals. Clones were sequenced by immunoSEQ multiplex PCR, and TCRdb holds only the in-frame ones, with some missing. Among some 510,000 clones listed, 79% were seen once. The study enrolled healthy HIV-negative adults without recent acute infections or vaccinations as donors. Germline V gives CDR1 MNHEY, CDR2 SVGAGI. The CDR3 totals 13 residues. Trimming cost V 6 bases and J 8 bases, with 16 bases left between them. Sequenced input: PBMCs. This clonotype was obtained from a woman between 35 and 50 years old in good health. Some clones in this sample may be carry-over from other donors' samples. This chain links TRBV6-5 with TRBJ1-1, with a possible D match to TRBD1 (6 bases). CDR3 loop: CASSDPLGGEAFF. As DNA, the CDR3 is TGTGCCAGCAGCGATCCCCTAGGGGGGGAAGCTTTCTTT.